The 24 T cell receptor beta chains given below trace back to one sample, sequenced in a study of spatial heterogeneity in lung cancer. Time point meaning: blood at routine non-recurrence follow-up after resection. Via MiXCR, TCRdb re-called the 5' RACE reads, giving one row per CDR3 protein. The sample lists 35,000 to 45,000 distinct CDR3 sequences, about 7.6% occurring once. Specimen: PBMCs, collected at follow-up. Every receptor here comes from a male donor with early-stage non-small cell lung cancer.

This clonotype was counted many times. The chain has TRBV13 and TRBJ2-7, with TRBD1 matching over 7 bases. The CDR3 has 15 amino acids. J gave up 7 bases and V 1 base, and 10 bases lay outside the gene matches. Germline V gene lookup returns CDR1 PRHDT and CDR2 FYEKMQ (reference sequence). The CDR3 loop reads CASSLEVASGGEQYF. In DNA form, the CDR3 reads TGTGCCAGCAGCTTAGAGGTAGCTTCAGGGGGTGAGCAGTACTTC.

This clonotype was picked up many times. A junction boundary mismatches the germline segment, possibly from a read error. The chain carries TRBV12-3 or TRBV12-4 and TRBJ2-7; D is possibly TRBD2 (5 bases). The CDR3 runs to 12 residues. The CDR3 region is CASSLGPYERNF. CDR3 in DNA: TGTGCCAGCAGTTTAGGGCCCTACGAGCGGAACTTC.

Many counts were recorded for this clonotype. V and J are TRBV5-1 and TRBJ1-2; no firm D call. The CDR3 is made up of 15 amino acids. V was clipped by 3 bases and J by 8 bases, with 20 bases between them. The germline V gene encodes CDR1 SGHRS and CDR2 YFSETQ. This CDR3 is CASSSSLPGPGGYTF. In DNA, the CDR3 is TGCGCCAGCAGCTCGTCATTACCTGGGCCCGGGGGCTACACCTTC.

This clonotype was observed many times. The chain employs TRBV12-3 or TRBV12-4 and TRBJ1-1, with D possibly matching TRBD1 (5 bases). Trimming removed 6 bases at V and 4 bases at J, with 12 bases between. The CDR3 sequence is 13 residues long. For the CDR3, the DNA is TGTGCCAGCAGACCAGGGATACTCACTGAAGCTTTCTTT. The encoded protein is CASRPGILTEAFF.

This clonotype was seen repeatedly, ten times or more. V usage is TRBV5-1 and J usage is TRBJ1-1; tentative D call: TRBD1 (5 bases). The CDR3 is 16 residues long. Trimming took 4 bases from V and 4 from J, leaving 20 bases between them. The germline V gene encodes CDR1 SGHRS and CDR2 YFSETQ. The CDR3 is CASSNGLEGVGTEAFF. The CDR3 DNA reads as TGCGCCAGCAGCAACGGACTGGAAGGGGTAGGCACTGAAGCTTTCTTT.

This clonotype was seen more than once but under ten times. The chain recombines TRBV10-3 with TRBJ2-3; TRBD2 agrees at 14 bases. The CDR3 is 24 residues long. Per germline, CDR1 ENHRY and CDR2 SYGVKD. V shed 3 bases and J 0 bases; nucleotides not matched to a gene: 23. This CDR3 is CAISDLTRLAGGKEQSSSTDTQYF. CDR3 coding DNA: TGTGCCATCAGTGACCTCACAAGACTAGCGGGGGGGAAAGAACAAAGCTCTAGCACAGATACGCAGTATTTT.

Details on this clonotype: Given a much more abundant clone one base away, this may be a read error. The gene calls are TRBV12-3 or TRBV12-4 and TRBJ1-4; 8 positions match TRBD1. This CDR3 comprises 15 residues. The ends lost 3 bases at V and 5 bases at J; junction bases unmatched: 5. CDR3 loop: CASSFRQGTNEKLFF. Written as DNA, the CDR3 is TGTGCCAGCAGTTTCCGACAGGGGACAAATGAAAAACTGTTTTTT.

In its sample, this clonotype was seen many times. The chain has TRBV6-1 and TRBJ1-5; D ambiguous. This CDR3 comprises 16 residues. The germline V gene encodes CDR1 MNHNS and CDR2 SASEGT. V was pared by 4 bases and J by 1 base, with 14 bases between. This CDR3 is CASSGPGVGSNQPQHF. In DNA form, the CDR3 reads TGTGCCAGCAGTGGACCCGGGGTCGGAAGCAATCAGCCCCAGCATTTT.

This clonotype was counted at least ten times. DNA of the CDR3: TGTGCCAGCAGCCCCGACCAGGGGACCGGAAACACCATATATTTT. Its translation: CASSPDQGTGNTIYF. The rearrangement joins TRBV7-8 to TRBJ1-3, with D perhaps TRBD1 (6 bases). The V end was cut by 5 bases, the J end by 4 bases, with 15 bases between. Germline loops: CDR1 SGHVS, CDR2 FQNEAQ. The CDR3 covers 15 residues.

This clonotype was observed at least ten times. This rearrangement joins TRBV3-1 to TRBJ1-6; 8 bases are shared with TRBD1. Germline CDR1 LGHDT, CDR2 YNNKEL (reference sequence). The V and J ends lost 7 bases and 8 bases, in that order; junction bases with no gene match: 7. The CDR3 covers 14 residues. CDR3 sequence reads: CASNRGSGDSPLHF. The CDR3 DNA sequence: TGTGCCAGCAACAGGGGGTCAGGAGATTCACCCCTCCACTTT.

This clonotype was recorded many times. The V gene is TRBV24-1, the J gene TRBJ2-3; 9 bases line up with TRBD1. V gave up 9 bases and J gave up 2 bases; unmatched junction bases: 8. Germline V gives CDR1 KGHDR, CDR2 SFDVKD. The length of the CDR3 is 15 residues. CDR3 sequence (DNA): TGTGCCACCGAAAGACAGGGGGTCATCACAGATACGCAGTATTTT. It is translated as CATERQGVITDTQYF.

This clonotype was recorded at least ten times. The chain uses TRBV30 and TRBJ2-2; D unclear. V dropped 4 bases and J dropped 5 bases, with 14 bases sitting between them. This CDR3 comprises 14 residues. Per germline, CDR1 GTSNPN and CDR2 SVGIG (reference sequence). This CDR3 is CAWNWVSHTGELFF. CDR3 bases: TGTGCCTGGAACTGGGTTAGTCATACCGGGGAGCTGTTTTTT.

This clonotype was counted at least ten times. The rearrangement uses TRBV12-3 or TRBV12-4 and TRBJ2-3; D is perhaps TRBD1 (5 bases). V lost 5 bases, J lost 2 bases, and 8 bases lay in between. CDR3 length: 13 residues. The CDR3 DNA reads as TGTGCCAGCAGTACGACAGACACAGATACGCAGTATTTT. It codes for CASSTTDTDTQYF.

Ten or more counts support this clonotype. V is TRBV12-5 and J is TRBJ2-7; no clear D gene. V lost 10 bases, J lost 1 base, and 26 bases lay in between. The V gene's germline CDR1 is LGHNT and CDR2 FRNRAP. There are 17 residues in the CDR3. The CDR3 loop is CATSPGSQFWGSYEQYF. In DNA form, the CDR3 reads TGTGCTACTTCCCCCGGCAGCCAGTTCTGGGGATCCTACGAGCAGTACTTC.

This clonotype appeared many times. The chain carries TRBV7-8 and TRBJ1-2; D call uncertain. Germline V gene lookup returns CDR1 SGHVS and CDR2 FQNEAQ. Trimming pared 0 bases from V and 3 bases from J, leaving 14 bases between. The CDR3 is 16 residues long. The CDR3 DNA follows: TGTGCCAGCAGCTTAGCGGGGTCCGGGGAAGACTATGGCTACACCTTC. It is translated as CASSLAGSGEDYGYTF.

The chain links TRBV7-3 to TRBJ2-5; D ambiguous. The germline V gene has CDR1 SGHTA and CDR2 FQGTGA. The V end lost 5 bases, the J end lost 6 bases, and 13 bases lay between the germline ends. The CDR3 length is 13 residues. As DNA, the CDR3 is TGTGCCAGCAGCACTTCGGTGACCCAGACCCAGTACTTC. This translates into CASSTSVTQTQYF.

Ten or more counts support this clonotype. V is TRBV7-9 and J is TRBJ2-3; 7 bases line up with TRBD2. The junction had 11 bases not matched to a gene; V was cut back by 5 bases and J by 3 bases. Germline CDR1 SEHNR, CDR2 FQNEAQ (reference sequence). The CDR3 has 16 residues. In DNA form, the CDR3 reads TGTGCCAGCAGCCCAAGCGGGGAGGTTGGGACAGATACGCAGTATTTT. Encoded protein: CASSPSGEVGTDTQYF.

The sample holds many counts of this clonotype. This chain joins TRBV3-1 and TRBJ2-3, with D perhaps matching TRBD2 (6 bases). Germline V CDR1 and CDR2: LGHDT, YNNKEL (reference sequence). The CDR3 is 15 residues long. V was pared by 0 bases and J by 2 bases, with 9 bases between. The DNA of the CDR3 is TGTGCCAGCAGCCAAGAGGCGGGACCCACAGATACGCAGTATTTT. Encoded protein: CASSQEAGPTDTQYF.

In the case of this clonotype: Possible read error: a much larger clone is one base away. V and J are TRBV20-1 and TRBJ1-5; D gene ambiguous. Germline values: CDR1 DFQATT, CDR2 SNEGSKA (reference sequence). The CDR3 has 12 amino acids. Trimming took 5 bases from V and 5 from J, leaving 10 bases between them. CDR3 in DNA: TGCAGTGCTTCCTGGGCCGATCAGCCCCAGCATTTT. Amino acids: CSASWADQPQHF.

In its sample, this clonotype was seen many times. CDR3 DNA: TGTGCCAGCAGTTACTCGGGCCGACAGGGTTCCGAGCAGTACTTC. It specifies CASSYSGRQGSEQYF. The chain uses TRBV6-2 or TRBV6-3 and TRBJ2-7; 7 nucleotides line up with TRBD1. Trimming took 0 bases from V and 6 from J; bases not matched to a gene: 8. Germline CDR1 reads MNHEY; CDR2 reads SVGEGT. The CDR3 extends over 15 amino acids.

This clonotype showed up many times. The chain has TRBV12-3 or TRBV12-4 and TRBJ2-2, with D uncertain. The CDR3 totals 14 residues. V was shortened by 5 bases and J by 3 bases, with 10 bases between the two germline ends. The DNA for the CDR3 is TGTGCCAGCAGTCCCCACACAGACACCGGGGAGCTGTTTTTT. As protein: CASSPHTDTGELFF.

This clonotype was counted at least ten times. The chain couples TRBV20-1 to TRBJ1-2, with D maybe TRBD1 (6 bases). The germline V and J ends were trimmed by 0 bases and 6 bases, with 17 bases remaining between them. The CDR3 spans 15 residues. Germline-derived CDR1 and CDR2 are DFQATT and SNEGSKA (reference sequence). CDR3 DNA sequence: TGCAGTGCTAGAGATCCCAGGGGTAGCCCCGATGGCTACACCTTC. Translated, it gives CSARDPRGSPDGYTF.

This clonotype came up many times. The chain recombines TRBV12-3 or TRBV12-4 with TRBJ2-4; a weak D match, TRBD2 (5 bases). The CDR3 extends over 16 amino acids. Trimming removed 5 bases at V and 7 bases at J, with 21 bases between. The CDR3 protein is CASSLTLRGKRNIQYF. The CDR3 DNA sequence: TGTGCCAGCAGTCTTACCCTAAGAGGGAAGAGGAACATTCAGTACTTC.

This clonotype was recorded many times. The chain employs TRBV19 and TRBJ1-2; 7 nucleotides align to TRBD1. CDR3 length equals 14 residues. Losses at the gene ends were 4 bases for V and 8 bases for J; bases not matched to a gene: 10. Per germline, CDR1 LNHDA and CDR2 SQIVND (reference sequence). CDR3 sequence (DNA): TGTGCCAGTAGTAGGGGACAGCGAAGGGGCGGCTACACCTTC. Translation: CASSRGQRRGGYTF.